One and the same sample provided the 23 T cell receptor beta chains below, sequenced in a study of blood T cell repertoires in COVID-19. Sequencing used immunoSEQ multiplex PCR; TCRdb keeps in-frame clones, though not all of them. Altogether 200,000 to 250,000 clones are present, just over 85% being singletons, with the ten largest covering under 14%. The material sequenced was peripheral blood. Source of these receptors: a man in his fifties with COVID-19, enrolled during active disease.

CDR3 amino acids: CASSPMWGGTEAFF. CDR3 sequence (DNA): TGTGCCAGCTCACCAATGTGGGGGGGCACTGAAGCTTTCTTT. The rearrangement uses TRBV18 and TRBJ1-1; possible D gene TRBD1, 5 bases. Per germline, CDR1 KGHSH and CDR2 LQKENI. V was clipped by 2 bases and J by 4 bases, with 11 bases between them. This CDR3 region has 14 residues.

The genes are TRBV23-1 and TRBJ2-2; 10 bases line up with TRBD2. TRBV23-1 is designated an ORF whose function remains uncertain. CDR3 length: 18 residues. With V trimmed by 1 base and J by 3 bases, 8 bases remained unmatched. The CDR3 loop is CASSQCSSGSVHTGELFF. CDR3 DNA sequence: TGCGCCAGCAGTCAATGCTCTAGCGGGAGCGTTCACACCGGGGAGCTGTTTTTT.

The rearrangement links TRBV7-2 to TRBJ1-2, with 9 bases lining up with TRBD1. Germline V lookup: CDR1 SGHTA, CDR2 FQGNSA. V shed 3 bases and J 8 bases; nucleotides not matched to a gene: 7. The CDR3 loop spans 14 amino acids. The CDR3 here is CASSFTGGAEGYTF. Written as DNA, the CDR3 is TGTGCCAGCAGCTTTACAGGGGGCGCGGAGGGCTACACCTTC.

This clone occurred once. At the DNA level, this CDR3 is encoded by other sequences in the same sample as well. This chain joins TRBV19 and TRBJ1-1; D gene ambiguous. Trimming took 4 bases from V and 0 from J, leaving 6 bases between them. The CDR3 spans 13 residues. The V gene's germline CDR1 is LNHDA and CDR2 SQIVND (reference sequence). The CDR3 nucleotides read TGTGCCAGTAGTACCCAAATGAACACTGAAGCTTTCTTT. Its translation is CASSTQMNTEAFF.

The CDR3 DNA follows: TGTGCCAGCAGCTTAGGGACAGGGGAGGGTGAGCAGTTCTTC. Translating gives CASSLGTGEGEQFF. The genes are TRBV11-2 and TRBJ2-1; 9 bases match TRBD1. Germline CDR1 is SGHAT and CDR2 is FQNNGV. J lost 9 bases, V lost 1 base, and 4 bases had no gene match. This CDR3 contains 14 residues.

This clone is a singleton in its sample. This chain uses TRBV6-5 with TRBJ1-2, with D possibly TRBD1 on 6 matching bases. Looked up from germline, CDR1 is MNHEY and CDR2 is SVGAGI. Trimming removed 4 bases from V and 4 bases from J, with 16 bases in between. CDR3 size: 15 residues. CDR3 region: CASSSAAGASYGYTF. CDR3 nucleotide sequence: TGTGCCAGCAGTTCCGCGGCAGGGGCCTCCTATGGCTACACCTTC.

The sample holds one count of this clone. J is TRBJ1-4 and V is TRBV5-4, with unresolved D. V was clipped by 3 bases and J by 4 bases, with 13 bases between them. CDR3 length: 15 residues. Germline CDR1 is SGHNT and CDR2 is YYREEE (reference sequence). The DNA of the CDR3 is TGTGCCAGCAGCTGGGCTCAGGATGGTAATGAAAAACTGTTTTTT. Protein: CASSWAQDGNEKLFF.

This chain connects TRBV7-6 to TRBJ1-2; TRBD1 might be the D (6 bases). This CDR3 spans 14 amino acids. The germline gives CDR1 SGHVS, CDR2 FNYEAQ. Trimming took 4 bases from V and 4 from J, leaving 13 bases between them. The chain's CDR3 is CASSSGRGAYGYTF. In DNA, the CDR3 is TGTGCCAGCAGCTCGGGTCGGGGGGCCTATGGCTACACCTTC.

This chain connects TRBV5-1 to TRBJ1-5; D not certain. V shed 0 bases and J shed 6 bases, with 7 bases lying between them. Germline CDR1 is SGHRS and CDR2 is YFSETQ. The CDR3 has 13 amino acids. The DNA for the CDR3 is TGCGCCAGCAGCTTGGATCCGGGTCAGCCCCAGCATTTT. It specifies CASSLDPGQPQHF.

CDR3 in DNA: TGTGCTAGTGGTTTGGGCCGGGGGTACAAAAACATTCAGTACTTC. As protein: CASGLGRGYKNIQYF. The chain recombines TRBV12-5 with TRBJ2-4; perhaps TRBD2 as D (6 bases). The CDR3 loop spans 15 amino acids. CDR1 and CDR2 (germline): LGHNT, FRNRAP. The V gene lost 1 base and the J gene lost 3 bases, with 10 bases spanning the gap.

The chain employs TRBV30 and TRBJ2-7; 8 nucleotides match TRBD1. The V and J ends lost 3 bases and 5 bases, in that order; junction bases with no gene match: 3. Germline V gene data show CDR1 as GTSNPN and CDR2 as SVGIG (reference sequence). There are 12 residues in the CDR3. The CDR3 region has the DNA TGTGCCTGGAGCCCAGGGGGCCACGAGCAGTACTTC. This gives the protein CAWSPGGHEQYF.

J is TRBJ2-3 and V is TRBV10-3; D gene uncertain. V lost 4 bases to trimming and J lost 1 base, with 12 bases between them. The CDR3 covers 15 residues. The germline gives CDR1 ENHRY, CDR2 SYGVKD. The CDR3 is CAISVSLLGTDTQYF. CDR3 in DNA: TGTGCCATCAGTGTATCCCTTCTTGGCACAGATACGCAGTATTTT.

V gene TRBV10-3 combines with J gene TRBJ2-6; D unresolved. This CDR3 has 15 amino acids. Trimming pared 3 bases from V and 2 bases from J, leaving 8 bases between. Germline CDR1 is ENHRY and CDR2 is SYGVKD. The CDR3: CAISDGTTGANVLTF. In nucleotides, the CDR3 is TGTGCCATCAGTGACGGTACCACTGGGGCCAACGTCCTGACTTTC.

The chain has TRBV5-1 and TRBJ2-1; 9 bases match TRBD2. CDR1 SGHRS and CDR2 YFSETQ come from the germline V gene. This CDR3 has 16 amino acids. Trimming cost V 0 bases and J 9 bases; bases outside gene matches: 10. The CDR3 loop is CASSLVSSGDKGEQFF. CDR3 sequence (DNA): TGCGCCAGCAGCTTGGTTTCTAGCGGGGATAAAGGTGAGCAGTTCTTC.

This chain uses TRBV21-1 with TRBJ2-7; the table gives TRBD2 as D, unverified against the DNA. TRBV21-1 is a listed pseudogene. The CDR3 spans 16 residues. DNA for the CDR3: TGTGCCAGCGGGACTAGCGGGAGGGCCAGGTCCTACGAGCAGTACTTC. Translating it yields CASGTSGRARSYEQYF.

This CDR3 is CASSPRLAGYNEQFF. The CDR3 nucleotides are TGTGCCAGCAGTCCTAGACTAGCGGGATACAATGAGCAGTTCTTC. The chain links TRBV27 to TRBJ2-1; 11 bases line up with TRBD2. Germline assignment: CDR1 MNHEY and CDR2 SMNVEV (reference sequence). The CDR3 runs 15 residues. Trimming took 5 bases from V and 4 from J; bases not matched to a gene: 4.

The chain uses TRBV14 and TRBJ2-7; 11 bases are shared with TRBD2. The V gene end was trimmed by 9 bases and the J gene end by 7 bases; junction bases not matched to a gene: 8. The V gene's germline CDR1 is SGHDN and CDR2 FVKESK. This CDR3 contains 13 residues. CDR3 in DNA: TGTGCCAGTGCCACTAGCGGGAGTCAAGAGCAGTACTTC. It translates to CASATSGSQEQYF. Together with reference TRBV14 and TRBJ2-7, the CDR3 gives the full variable domain: EAGVTQFPSHSVIEKGQTVTLRCDPISGHDNLYWYRRVMGKEIKFLLHFVKESKQDESGMPNNRFLAERTGGTYSTLKVQPAELEDSGVYFCASATSGSQEQYFGPGTRLTVT.

This clone was picked up a small number of times. The V gene is TRBV2, the J gene TRBJ1-1, with TRBD1 identical over 7 bases. This CDR3 is 15 amino acids long. V lost 2 bases and J lost 1; bases outside the gene matches: 4. Per the germline V gene, CDR1 is SNHLY and CDR2 is FYNNEI. The CDR3 DNA reads TGTGCCAGCAGTGAAACAGGGGCCCCGAACACTGAAGCTTTCTTT. Translating gives CASSETGAPNTEAFF.

V and J are TRBV19 and TRBJ2-2, with 8 bases aligning to TRBD1. Trimming took 6 bases from V and 3 from J; bases not matched to a gene: 6. Germline V gene data show CDR1 as LNHDA and CDR2 as SQIVND (reference sequence). CDR3 size: 15 residues. Here the CDR3 reads CASRNRGVDTGELFF. CDR3 bases: TGTGCCAGTAGGAACAGGGGGGTGGACACCGGGGAGCTGTTTTTT.

The chain joins TRBV4-1 to TRBJ1-2; D may be TRBD1 (6 bases). V lost 3 bases and J lost 2, with 7 bases in between. The CDR3 has 13 amino acids. The germline gives CDR1 MGHRA, CDR2 YSYEKL. The DNA of the CDR3 is TGCGCCAGCAGCCAGGACAGAAACTATGGCTACACCTTC. Translation gives CASSQDRNYGYTF.

The table lists this clone with many counts. The chain has TRBV7-9 and TRBJ2-1; a weak D match, TRBD1 (6 bases). V lost 1 base and J lost 5, with 9 bases in between. The CDR3 has 14 amino acids. CDR1 and CDR2 (germline): SEHNR, FQNEAQ (reference sequence). CDR3 nucleotides: TGTGCCAGCAGCTTAGTAGCAGGGGACAATGAGCAGTTCTTC. Its protein product is CASSLVAGDNEQFF.

The chain's CDR3 is CASSARTSGRSTGELFF. The CDR3 nucleotides are TGCGCCAGCAGTGCACGAACTAGCGGGAGGAGTACCGGGGAGCTGTTTTTT. The rearrangement links TRBV10-2 to TRBJ2-2, with 12 nucleotides matching TRBD2. This CDR3 is 17 amino acids long. With 4 bases clipped from V and 5 bases from J, the junction kept 8 bases outside the gene matches. In germline, CDR1 is WSHSY, CDR2 SAAADI.

The chain has TRBV7-9 and TRBJ2-1, with 10 bases fitting TRBD2. Germline V gives CDR1 SEHNR, CDR2 FQNEAQ (reference sequence). The CDR3 totals 17 residues. V was clipped by 4 bases and J by 4 bases; unmatched bases: 10. The CDR3 DNA reads as TGTGCCAGCAGCTACGCCTTAGCGGGGGGAGGGTACAATGAGCAGTTCTTC. It codes for CASSYALAGGGYNEQFF. The entire variable domain, with the rest obtained from reference TRBV7-9 and TRBJ2-1, is as follows: DTGVSQNPRHKITKRGQNVTFRCDPISEHNRLYWYRQTLGQGPEFLTYFQNEAQLEKSRLLSDRFSAERPKGSFSTLEIQRTEQGDSAMYLCASSYALAGGGYNEQFFGPGTRLTVL.